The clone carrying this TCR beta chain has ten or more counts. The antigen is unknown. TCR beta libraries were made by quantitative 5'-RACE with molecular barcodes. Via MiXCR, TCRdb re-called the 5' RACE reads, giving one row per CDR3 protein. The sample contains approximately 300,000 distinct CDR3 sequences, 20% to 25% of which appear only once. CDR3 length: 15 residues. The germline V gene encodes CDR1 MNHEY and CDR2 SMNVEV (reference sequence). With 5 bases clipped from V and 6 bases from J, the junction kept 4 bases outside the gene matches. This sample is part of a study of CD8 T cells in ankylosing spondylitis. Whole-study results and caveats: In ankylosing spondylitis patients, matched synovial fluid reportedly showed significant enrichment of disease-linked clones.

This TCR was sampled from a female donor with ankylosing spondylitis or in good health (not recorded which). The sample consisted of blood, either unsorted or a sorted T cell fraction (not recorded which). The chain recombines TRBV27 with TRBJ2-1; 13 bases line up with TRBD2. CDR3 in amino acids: CASSRTSGRINEQFF. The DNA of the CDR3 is TGTGCCAGCAGTCGGACTAGCGGGAGAATCAATGAGCAGTTCTTC.